Below, 13 T cell receptor beta chains from the same sample are listed, as sequenced in a study of blood T cell repertoires in COVID-19. Sequencing was performed with immunoSEQ multiplex PCR; in TCRdb, only in-frame clones are kept and a portion is missing. The sample consists of roughly 250,000 clones, 83% of them appearing once. The sample consisted of peripheral blood. Source of these receptors: a human donor in a cohort sampled during active COVID-19.

The rearrangement links TRBV30 to TRBJ2-5; D remains unclear. The V and J ends lost 2 bases and 0 bases respectively, with 10 bases between them. From germline, CDR1 is GTSNPN and CDR2 SVGIG (reference sequence). The CDR3 is made up of 14 amino acids. CDR3 nucleotide sequence: TGTGCCTGGAGTATGGGTCAGGACCAAGAGACCCAGTACTTC. Amino acids: CAWSMGQDQETQYF.

The CDR3 DNA reads TGTGCCAGCTCTACCGGGGGTGAAGCTTTCTTT. This sequence encodes CASSTGGEAFF. The chain uses TRBV18 and TRBJ1-1; D is possibly TRBD1 (5 bases). The CDR3 is 11 residues long. The V gene's germline CDR1 is KGHSH and CDR2 LQKENI. V lost 6 bases, J lost 7 bases, and 9 bases lay in between.

The V gene is TRBV3-1 (or the pseudogene TRBV3-2), the J gene TRBJ2-7; D is perhaps TRBD1 (6 bases). CDR3 length: 15 amino acids. V was shortened by 2 bases and J by 1 base, with 12 bases between the two germline ends. In germline, CDR1 is LGHDT, CDR2 YNNKEL (reference sequence). The CDR3 bases are TGTGCCAGCAGCCAAATCCCTGACAGGTCCTACGAGCAGTACTTC. Translated, it gives CASSQIPDRSYEQYF.

This clone was seen a single time. J is TRBJ2-7 and V is TRBV10-1, with TRBD1 as a possible D gene (6 bases). Germline V CDR1 and CDR2: WNHNN, SYGVQD (reference sequence). Trimming stripped 6 bases from V and 5 bases from J, with 11 bases between. CDR3 length equals 12 residues. CDR3 coding DNA: TGCGCCAGCAGCCGAGAGGGGGACGAGCAGTACTTC. Translated, it gives CASSREGDEQYF.

This clone was seen a handful of times. This chain joins TRBV9 and TRBJ1-4; 9 bases are shared with TRBD1. V lost 4 bases, J lost 3 bases, and 4 bases stayed unmatched. In germline, CDR1 is SGDLS, CDR2 YYNGEE. The CDR3 is 15 residues long. The CDR3 loop is CASSSRTGANEKLFF. The CDR3 DNA reads TGTGCCAGCAGCTCGCGGACAGGGGCTAATGAAAAACTGTTTTTT. Full variable domain (outside the CDR3, taken from reference TRBV9 and TRBJ1-4): DSGVTQTPKHLITATGQRVTLRCSPRSGDLSVYWYQQSLDQGLQFLIQYYNGEERAKGNILERFSAQQFPDLHSELNLSSLELGDSALYFCASSSRTGANEKLFFGSGTQLSVL.

The chain links TRBV7-2 to TRBJ2-5; 11 positions agree with TRBD2. The germline V gene has CDR1 SGHTA and CDR2 FQGNSA. J was trimmed by 4 bases and V by 2 bases; bases with no gene match: 9. This CDR3 comprises 17 residues. This CDR3 is CASSLLSSGGAGETQYF. The CDR3 DNA reads as TGTGCCAGCAGCTTACTTAGTAGCGGGGGGGCCGGAGAGACCCAGTACTTC.

This clone was seen a few times. This sequence joins TRBV5-1 and TRBJ2-5; possibly TRBD2 for D (6 bases). Trimming shortened V by 3 bases and J by 4 bases, and 19 bases separated the two germline ends. Germline lookup yields CDR1 SGHRS and CDR2 YFSETQ. The CDR3 is 16 amino acids. In DNA, the CDR3 is TGCGCCAGCAGCTCCTACGGGACTCGGGGGAGAGAGACCCAGTACTTC. It encodes CASSSYGTRGRETQYF.

The chain joins TRBV19 to TRBJ1-4; D may be TRBD1 (6 bases). CDR1 and CDR2 from the germline V gene are LNHDA and SQIVND (reference sequence). The CDR3 spans 13 residues. V lost 6 bases, J lost 3 bases, and 8 bases lay in between. CDR3: CASRTGPNEKLFF. The DNA for the CDR3 is TGTGCCAGTAGAACAGGGCCTAATGAAAAACTGTTTTTT.

This sequence joins TRBV28 and TRBJ1-1; maybe TRBD1 (5 bases). The germline gives CDR1 MDHEN, CDR2 SYDVKM. V was clipped by 10 bases and J by 3 bases, with 12 bases between them. This CDR3 has 12 residues. This chain's CDR3 is CATQAVYTEAFF. In DNA form, the CDR3 reads TGTGCCACACAGGCGGTTTACACTGAAGCTTTCTTT.

This clone was picked up one time. The chain links TRBV29-1 to TRBJ2-3, with 7 bases fitting TRBD2. V trimming: 1 base; J trimming: 0 bases; junction bases outside the gene matches: 7. The CDR3 length is 16 residues. The germline gives CDR1 SQVTM, CDR2 ANQGSEA. CDR3 amino acids: CSVEVGSGTSTDTQYF. As DNA, the CDR3 is TGCAGCGTTGAAGTGGGGAGCGGGACTAGCACAGATACGCAGTATTTT.

The chain employs TRBV29-1 and TRBJ2-5; TRBD2 aligns across 10 bases. Germline V gene lookup returns CDR1 SQVTM and CDR2 ANQGSEA. V lost 5 bases and J lost 5; bases outside the gene matches: 5. The CDR3 length is 13 residues. CDR3 sequence: CSVQRGGQETQYF. CDR3 nucleotides: TGCAGCGTTCAGCGGGGGGGCCAGGAGACCCAGTACTTC.

The V gene is TRBV3-1 (or the pseudogene TRBV3-2), the J gene TRBJ2-2, with a tentative D call TRBD1 (5 bases). CDR3 length equals 15 residues. Per germline, CDR1 LGHDT and CDR2 YNNKEL (reference sequence). V dropped 4 bases and J dropped 4 bases, with 13 bases sitting between them. This CDR3 reads CASSLRAGSTGELFF. As DNA, the CDR3 is TGTGCCAGCAGCCTCCGAGCAGGGTCCACCGGGGAGCTGTTTTTT.

The V gene is TRBV30, the J gene TRBJ1-5; D is unresolved. The CDR3 contains 13 residues. With 8 bases removed from V and 1 base from J, the gap between germline ends came to 12 bases. Per the germline V gene, CDR1 is GTSNPN and CDR2 is SVGIG (reference sequence). CDR3 coding DNA: TGTGCCAGGCAGGACTACAGCAATCAGCCCCAGCATTTT. Translation: CARQDYSNQPQHF.